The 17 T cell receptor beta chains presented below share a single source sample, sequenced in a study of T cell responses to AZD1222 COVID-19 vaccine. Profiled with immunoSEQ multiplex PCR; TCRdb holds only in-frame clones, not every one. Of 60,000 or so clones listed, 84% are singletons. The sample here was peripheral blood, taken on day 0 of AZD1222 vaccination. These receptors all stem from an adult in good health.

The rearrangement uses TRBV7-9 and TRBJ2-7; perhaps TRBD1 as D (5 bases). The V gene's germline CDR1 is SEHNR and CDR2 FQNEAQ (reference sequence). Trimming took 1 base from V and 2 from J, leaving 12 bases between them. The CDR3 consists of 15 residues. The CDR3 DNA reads TGTGCCAGCAGCTTAGGTACAGGTAACCCCTACGAGCAGTACTTC. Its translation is CASSLGTGNPYEQYF.

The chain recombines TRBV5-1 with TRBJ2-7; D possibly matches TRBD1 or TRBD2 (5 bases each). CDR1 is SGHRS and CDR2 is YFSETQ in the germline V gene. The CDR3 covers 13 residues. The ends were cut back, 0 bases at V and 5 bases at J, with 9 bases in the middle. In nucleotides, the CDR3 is TGCGCCAGCAGCTTGGTGGGGGTCAACGAGCAGTACTTC. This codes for CASSLVGVNEQYF.

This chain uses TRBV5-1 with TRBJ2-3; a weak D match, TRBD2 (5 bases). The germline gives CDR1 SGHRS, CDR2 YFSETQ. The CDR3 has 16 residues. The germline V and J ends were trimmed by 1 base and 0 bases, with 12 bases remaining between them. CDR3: CASSLLPAASTDTQYF. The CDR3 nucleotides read TGCGCCAGCAGCTTGCTCCCAGCGGCTAGCACAGATACGCAGTATTTT.

The CDR3 DNA reads TGTGCCAGCTCACGGGACAGAAACACTGAAGCTTTCTTT. Translating it yields CASSRDRNTEAFF. This chain uses TRBV18 with TRBJ1-1; 7 nucleotides match TRBD1. This CDR3 is built from 13 residues. CDR1 and CDR2 (germline): KGHSH, LQKENI. The V and J ends lost 4 bases and 2 bases, in that order; junction bases with no gene match: 1. The whole variable domain, remainder taken from reference TRBV18 and TRBJ1-1, is NAGVMQNPRHLVRRRGQEARLRCSPMKGHSHVYWYRQLPEEGLKFMVYLQKENIIDESGMPKERFSAEFPKEGPSILRIQQVVRGDSAAYFCASSRDRNTEAFFGQGTRLTVV.

In DNA, the CDR3 is TGTGCCACCAGCAGAGGGGACAGGGGGGGCGAAAAACTGTTTTTT. As protein: CATSRGDRGGEKLFF. The genes are TRBV15 and TRBJ1-4; 11 bases are a match to TRBD1. The CDR3 sequence is 15 residues long. The ends lost 1 base at V and 8 bases at J; junction bases unmatched: 3. Germline V CDR1 and CDR2: LNHNV, YYDKDF (reference sequence).

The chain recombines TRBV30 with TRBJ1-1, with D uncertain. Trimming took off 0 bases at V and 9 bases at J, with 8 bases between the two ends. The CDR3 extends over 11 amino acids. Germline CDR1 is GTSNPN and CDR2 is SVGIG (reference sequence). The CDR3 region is CAWSVAQKAFF. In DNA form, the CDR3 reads TGTGCCTGGAGTGTGGCACAGAAAGCTTTCTTT.

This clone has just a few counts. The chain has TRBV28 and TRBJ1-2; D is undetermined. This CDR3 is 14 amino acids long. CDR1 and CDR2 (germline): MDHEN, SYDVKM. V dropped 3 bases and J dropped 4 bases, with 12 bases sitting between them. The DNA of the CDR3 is TGTGCCAGCAGTTTCCCGGGATTGTCCTATGGCTACACCTTC. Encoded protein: CASSFPGLSYGYTF.

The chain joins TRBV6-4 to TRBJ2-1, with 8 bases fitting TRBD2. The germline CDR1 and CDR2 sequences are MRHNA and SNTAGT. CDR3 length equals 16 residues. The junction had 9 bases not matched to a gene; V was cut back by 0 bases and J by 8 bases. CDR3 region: CASSDSAGVGGDEQFF. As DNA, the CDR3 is TGTGCCAGCAGTGACTCAGCGGGAGTAGGCGGAGATGAGCAGTTCTTC.

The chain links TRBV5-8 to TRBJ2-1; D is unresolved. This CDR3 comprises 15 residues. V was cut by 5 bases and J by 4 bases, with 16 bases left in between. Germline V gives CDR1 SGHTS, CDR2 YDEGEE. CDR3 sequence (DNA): TGTGCCAGCAGGTTCGGTAGGGCCTTTTACAATGAGCAGTTCTTC. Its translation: CASRFGRAFYNEQFF.

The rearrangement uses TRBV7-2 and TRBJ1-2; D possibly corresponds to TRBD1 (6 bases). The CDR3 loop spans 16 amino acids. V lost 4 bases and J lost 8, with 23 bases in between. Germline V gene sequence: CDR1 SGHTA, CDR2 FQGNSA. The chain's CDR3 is CASSSARGNSDRGYTF. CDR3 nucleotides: TGTGCCAGCAGCTCAGCCAGGGGAAACTCCGACCGGGGCTACACCTTC.

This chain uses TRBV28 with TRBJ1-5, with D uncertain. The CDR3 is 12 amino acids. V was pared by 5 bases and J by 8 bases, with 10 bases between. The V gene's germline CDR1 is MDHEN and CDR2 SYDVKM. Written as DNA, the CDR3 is TGTGCCAGCAGTCAACGGAACGAGCCCCAGCATTTT. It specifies CASSQRNEPQHF.

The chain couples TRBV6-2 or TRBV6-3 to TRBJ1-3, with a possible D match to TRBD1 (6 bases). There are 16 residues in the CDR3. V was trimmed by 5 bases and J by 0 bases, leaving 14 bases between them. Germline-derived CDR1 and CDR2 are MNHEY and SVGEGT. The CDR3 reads CASSMGAFLSGNTIYF. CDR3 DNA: TGTGCCAGCAGTATGGGGGCCTTCCTCTCTGGAAACACCATATATTTT.

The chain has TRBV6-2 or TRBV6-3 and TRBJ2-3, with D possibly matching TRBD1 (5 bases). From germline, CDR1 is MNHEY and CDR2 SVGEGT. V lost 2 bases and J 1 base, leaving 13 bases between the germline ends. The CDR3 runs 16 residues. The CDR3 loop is CASSYIGHRRTDTQYF. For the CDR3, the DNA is TGTGCCAGCAGTTACATAGGACACCGCCGCACAGATACGCAGTATTTT.

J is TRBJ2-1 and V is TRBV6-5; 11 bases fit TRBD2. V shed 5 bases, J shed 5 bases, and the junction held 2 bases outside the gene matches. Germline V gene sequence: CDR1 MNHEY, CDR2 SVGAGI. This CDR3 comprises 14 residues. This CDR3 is CASSRLAGNNEQFF. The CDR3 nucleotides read TGTGCCAGCAGTAGACTAGCGGGAAACAATGAGCAGTTCTTC.

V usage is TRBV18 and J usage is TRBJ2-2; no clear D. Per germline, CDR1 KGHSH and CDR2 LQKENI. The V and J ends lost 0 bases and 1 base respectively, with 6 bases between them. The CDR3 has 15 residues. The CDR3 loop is CASSPPERNTGELFF. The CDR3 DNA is TGTGCCAGCTCACCACCGGAAAGGAACACCGGGGAGCTGTTTTTT.

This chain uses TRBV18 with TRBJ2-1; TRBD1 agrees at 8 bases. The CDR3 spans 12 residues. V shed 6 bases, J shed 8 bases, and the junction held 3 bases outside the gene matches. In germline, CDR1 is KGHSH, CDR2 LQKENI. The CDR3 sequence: CASSYRGDEQFF. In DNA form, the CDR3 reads TGTGCCAGCTCGTACAGGGGGGATGAGCAGTTCTTC.

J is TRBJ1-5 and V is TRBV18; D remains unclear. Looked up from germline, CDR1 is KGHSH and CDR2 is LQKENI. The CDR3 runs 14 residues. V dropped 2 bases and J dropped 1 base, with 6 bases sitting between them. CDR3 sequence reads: CASSPAPSNQPQHF. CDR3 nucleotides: TGTGCCAGCTCACCAGCGCCGAGCAATCAGCCCCAGCATTTT.